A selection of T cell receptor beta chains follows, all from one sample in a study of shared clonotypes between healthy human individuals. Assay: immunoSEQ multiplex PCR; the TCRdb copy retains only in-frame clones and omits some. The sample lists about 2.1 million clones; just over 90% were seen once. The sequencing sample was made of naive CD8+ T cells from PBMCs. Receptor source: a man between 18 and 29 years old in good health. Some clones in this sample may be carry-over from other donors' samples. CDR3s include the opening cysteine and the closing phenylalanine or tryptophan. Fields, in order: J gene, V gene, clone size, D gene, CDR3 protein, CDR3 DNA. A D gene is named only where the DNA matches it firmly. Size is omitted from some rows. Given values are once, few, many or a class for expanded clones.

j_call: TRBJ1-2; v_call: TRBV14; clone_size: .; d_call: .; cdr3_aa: CASSQGSAFDSRFRGYTF; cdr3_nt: TGTGCCAGCAGCCAAGGGAGTGCCTTCGACAGCCGTTTTCGTGGCTACACCTTC
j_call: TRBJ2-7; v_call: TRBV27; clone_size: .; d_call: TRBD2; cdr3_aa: CASSSSGLLYEQYF; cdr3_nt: TGTGCCAGCAGTTCTAGCGGACTCCTCTACGAGCAGTACTTC
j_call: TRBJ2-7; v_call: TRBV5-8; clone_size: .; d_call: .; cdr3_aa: CASSFRWGAGDYEQYF; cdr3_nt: TGTGCCAGCAGCTTTCGGTGGGGGGCTGGGGACTACGAGCAGTACTTC
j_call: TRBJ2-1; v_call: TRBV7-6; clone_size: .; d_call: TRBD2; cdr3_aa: CASSLAGAGGPDEQFF; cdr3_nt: TGTGCCAGCAGCTTAGCGGGGGCGGGAGGGCCCGATGAGCAGTTCTTC
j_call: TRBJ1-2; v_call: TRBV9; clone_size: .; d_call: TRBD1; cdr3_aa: CASSVRDRGAGYTF; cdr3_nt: TGTGCCAGCAGCGTCCGGGACAGGGGTGCTGGCTACACCTTC
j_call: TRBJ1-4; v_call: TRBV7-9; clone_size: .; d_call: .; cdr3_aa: CASSLAAPRDGANEKLFF; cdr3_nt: TGTGCCAGCAGCTTAGCGGCCCCGAGGGACGGGGCTAATGAAAAACTGTTTTTT
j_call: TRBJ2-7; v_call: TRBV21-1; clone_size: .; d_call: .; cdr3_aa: CASSIRQGSSYEQYF; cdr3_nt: TGTGCCAGCAGCATCCGACAGGGGAGCTCCTACGAACAGTACTTC
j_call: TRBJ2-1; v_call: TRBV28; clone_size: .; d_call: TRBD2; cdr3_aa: CASSYGLAGINEQFF; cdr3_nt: TGTGCCAGCAGCTATGGACTAGCGGGTATAAATGAGCAGTTCTTC
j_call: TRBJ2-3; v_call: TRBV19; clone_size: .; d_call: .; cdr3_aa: CASTMGGWTDTQYF; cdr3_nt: TGTGCCAGTACCATGGGAGGATGGACAGATACGCAGTATTTT
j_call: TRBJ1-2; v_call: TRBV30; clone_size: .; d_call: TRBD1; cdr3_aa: CAWTAGGPYGYTF; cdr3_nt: TGTGCCTGGACGGCAGGGGGACCCTATGGCTACACCTTC
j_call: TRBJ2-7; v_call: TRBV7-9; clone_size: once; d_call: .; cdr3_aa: CASGPPPGEYEQYF; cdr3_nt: TGTGCCAGCGGACCCCCCCCGGGGGAGTACGAGCAGTACTTC
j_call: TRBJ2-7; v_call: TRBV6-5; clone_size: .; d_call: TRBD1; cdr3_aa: CASSSPDRGLYEQYF; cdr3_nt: TGTGCCAGCAGTTCGCCGGACAGGGGGCTCTACGAGCAGTACTTC
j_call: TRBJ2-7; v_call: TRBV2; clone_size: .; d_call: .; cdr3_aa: CATMTATYEQYF; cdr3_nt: TGTGCCACAATGACGGCGACCTACGAGCAGTACTTC
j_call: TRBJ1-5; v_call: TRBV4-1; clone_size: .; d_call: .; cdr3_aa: CASSQGRVDQPQHF; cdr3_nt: TGCGCCAGCAGCCAAGGAAGGGTGGATCAGCCCCAGCATTTT
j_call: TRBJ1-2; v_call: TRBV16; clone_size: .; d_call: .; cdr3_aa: CASSRDAYGYTF; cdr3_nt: TGTGCCAGCAGCCGCGACGCCTATGGCTACACCTTC
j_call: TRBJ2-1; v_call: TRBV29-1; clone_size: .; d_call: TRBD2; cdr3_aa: CSVVGLAGGPSHEQFF; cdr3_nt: TGCAGCGTTGTGGGTCTAGCGGGAGGGCCAAGTCATGAGCAGTTCTTC
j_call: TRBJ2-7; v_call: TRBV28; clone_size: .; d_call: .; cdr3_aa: CASSFTGISYEQYF; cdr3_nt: TGTGCCAGCAGTTTTACAGGGATTTCCTACGAGCAGTACTTC
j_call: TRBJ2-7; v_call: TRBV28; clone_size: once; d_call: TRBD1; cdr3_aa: CASSSTYRDRPSYEQYF; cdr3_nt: TGTGCCAGCAGTTCGACATACCGGGACAGGCCCTCCTACGAGCAGTACTTC
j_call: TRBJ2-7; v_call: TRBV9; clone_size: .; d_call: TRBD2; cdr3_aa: CASSPTSGKDYEQYF; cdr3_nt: TGTGCCAGCAGCCCAACTAGCGGGAAAGACTACGAGCAGTACTTC
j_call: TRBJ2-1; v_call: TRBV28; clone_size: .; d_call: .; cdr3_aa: CASKTRGGGRYNEQFF; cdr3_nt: TGTGCCAGCAAAACCCGAGGGGGGGGCCGTTACAATGAGCAGTTCTTC
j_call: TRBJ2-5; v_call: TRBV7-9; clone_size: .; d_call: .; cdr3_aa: CASSLVFSETQYF; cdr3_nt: TGTGCCAGCAGCTTAGTATTCTCGGAGACCCAGTACTTC
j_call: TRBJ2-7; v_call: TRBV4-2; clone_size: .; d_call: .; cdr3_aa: CASSQDPPSEQYF; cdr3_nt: TGTGCCAGCAGCCAAGACCCTCCGTCTGAGCAGTACTTC
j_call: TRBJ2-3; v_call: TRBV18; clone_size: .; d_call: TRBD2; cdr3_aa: CASSPKLAGEQQSTDTQYF; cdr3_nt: TGTGCCAGCTCACCGAAACTAGCGGGAGAACAACAAAGTACAGATACGCAGTATTTT
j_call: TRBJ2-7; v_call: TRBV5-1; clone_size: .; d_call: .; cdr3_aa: CASSSRTISYEQYF; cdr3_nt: TGCGCCAGCAGCTCACGGACCATCTCCTACGAGCAGTACTTC
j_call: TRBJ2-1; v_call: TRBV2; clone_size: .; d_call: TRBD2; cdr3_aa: CASSSTGAGGLEEQFF; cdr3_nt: TGTGCCAGCAGTTCCACCGGAGCGGGAGGGTTAGAGGAGCAGTTCTTC
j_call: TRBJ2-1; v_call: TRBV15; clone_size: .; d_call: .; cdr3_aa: CPKTRPSYNEQFF; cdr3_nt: TGTCCGAAGACCCGACCCTCCTACAATGAGCAGTTCTTC
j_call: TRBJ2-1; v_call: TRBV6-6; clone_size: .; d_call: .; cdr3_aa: CASSLSNEQFF; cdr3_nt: TGTGCCAGCAGCCTTAGCAATGAGCAGTTCTTC
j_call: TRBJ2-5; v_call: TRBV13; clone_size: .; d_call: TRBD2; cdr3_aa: CASSPRGGLETQYF; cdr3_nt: TGTGCCAGCAGCCCCCGGGGGGGGCTAGAGACCCAGTACTTC
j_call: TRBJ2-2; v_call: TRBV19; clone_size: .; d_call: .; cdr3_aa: CASSILGGNTGELFF; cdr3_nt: TGTGCCAGTAGTATCTTGGGAGGGAACACCGGGGAGCTGTTTTTT
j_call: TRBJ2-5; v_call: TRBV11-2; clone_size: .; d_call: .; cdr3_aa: CASSRTTDQETQYF; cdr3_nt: TGTGCCAGCAGCAGAACGACAGACCAAGAGACCCAGTACTTC
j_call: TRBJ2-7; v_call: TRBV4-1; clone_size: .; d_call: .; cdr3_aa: CASGAAWKSYVEQYF; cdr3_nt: TGCGCCAGCGGGGCCGCGTGGAAGTCGTATGTCGAGCAGTACTTC
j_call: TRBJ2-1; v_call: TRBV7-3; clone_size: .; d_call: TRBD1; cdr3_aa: CASSPTGTGYNEQFF; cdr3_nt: TGTGCCAGCAGCCCTACCGGGACAGGGTACAATGAGCAGTTCTTC
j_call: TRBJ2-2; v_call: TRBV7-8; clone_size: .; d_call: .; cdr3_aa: CASSLYRAHGPGELFF; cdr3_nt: TGTGCCAGCAGCTTATACAGGGCACATGGCCCCGGGGAGCTGTTTTTT
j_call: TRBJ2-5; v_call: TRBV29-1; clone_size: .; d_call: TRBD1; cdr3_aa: CSVETGQGRYF; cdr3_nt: TGCAGCGTTGAAACGGGACAGGGTCGGTACTTC
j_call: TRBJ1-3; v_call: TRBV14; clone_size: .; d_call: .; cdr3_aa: CASSGDGSGNTIYF; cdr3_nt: TGTGCCAGCAGCGGGGACGGCTCTGGAAACACCATATATTTT
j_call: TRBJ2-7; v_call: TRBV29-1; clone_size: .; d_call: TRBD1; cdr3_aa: CSVVVTGGFYEQYF; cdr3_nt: TGCAGCGTTGTAGTGACAGGGGGCTTTTACGAGCAGTACTTC
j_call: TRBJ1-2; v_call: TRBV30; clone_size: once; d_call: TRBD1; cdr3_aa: CAWMRTGSLAVHPNYGYTF; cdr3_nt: TGTGCCTGGATGAGGACAGGGTCGCTGGCAGTCCACCCTAACTATGGCTACACCTTC
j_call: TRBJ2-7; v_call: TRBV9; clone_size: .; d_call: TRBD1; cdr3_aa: CASSPRTGGSYEQYF; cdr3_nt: TGTGCCAGCAGCCCTCGCACAGGGGGTTCCTACGAGCAGTACTTC
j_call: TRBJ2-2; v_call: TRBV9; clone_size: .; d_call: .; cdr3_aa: CASSVPGGELFF; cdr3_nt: TGTGCCAGCAGCGTCCCGGGCGGGGAGCTGTTTTTT
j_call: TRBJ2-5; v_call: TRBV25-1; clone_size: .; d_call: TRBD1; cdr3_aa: CASSEWGTGVQETQYF; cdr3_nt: TGTGCCAGCAGTGAATGGGGGACAGGGGTCCAAGAGACCCAGTACTTC
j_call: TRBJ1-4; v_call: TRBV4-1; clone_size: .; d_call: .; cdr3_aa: CASNFPAEGTTNEKLFF; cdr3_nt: TGCGCCAGCAACTTCCCCGCAGAGGGGACGACTAATGAAAAACTGTTTTTT
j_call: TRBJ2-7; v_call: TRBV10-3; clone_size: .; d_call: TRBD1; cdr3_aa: CAISEDRVVSYEQYF; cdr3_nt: TGTGCCATCAGTGAGGACAGGGTAGTATCCTACGAGCAGTACTTC
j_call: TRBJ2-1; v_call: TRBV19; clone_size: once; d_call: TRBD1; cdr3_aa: CASSTRDRASYNEQFF; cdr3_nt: TGTGCCAGTAGTACCCGGGACAGGGCCTCCTACAATGAGCAGTTCTTC
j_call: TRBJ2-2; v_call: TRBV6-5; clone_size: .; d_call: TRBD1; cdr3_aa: CASRLQGESGELFF; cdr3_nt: TGTGCCAGCAGGCTACAGGGGGAATCCGGGGAGCTGTTTTTT
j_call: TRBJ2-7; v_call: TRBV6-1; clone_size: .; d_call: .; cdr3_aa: CASSEHRLDYEQYF; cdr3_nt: TGTGCCAGCAGTGAACATCGACTTGACTACGAGCAGTACTTC
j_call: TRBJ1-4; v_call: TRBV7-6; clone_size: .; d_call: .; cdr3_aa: CASSLGGLRNLANEKLFF; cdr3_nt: TGTGCCAGCAGCTTAGGTGGGCTAAGGAATTTGGCTAATGAAAAACTGTTTTTT
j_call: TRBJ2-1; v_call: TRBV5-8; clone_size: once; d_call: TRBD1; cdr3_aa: CASSFFPAGGYDEQFF; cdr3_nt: TGTGCCAGCAGCTTTTTCCCGGCAGGGGGTTATGATGAGCAGTTCTTC
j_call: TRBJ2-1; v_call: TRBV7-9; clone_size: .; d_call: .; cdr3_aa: CASTLRGEQFF; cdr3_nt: TGTGCCAGCACCTTAAGGGGTGAGCAGTTCTTC